The TCR beta chain described here comes from a study of glioma-infiltrating T cells. Findings of the study overall: Gliomas, especially low-grade, showed above-expected tissue-blood divergence; non-neoplastic patients showed below.

This clonotype was seen a single time. The antigen is unknown. One end of the junction varies from germline; a read error may be responsible. Per the germline V gene, CDR1 is KGHSH and CDR2 is LQKENI. CDR3 size: 15 residues. TCR alpha and beta CDR3 regions were amplified from RNA using iRepertoire nested multiplex PCR. MiXCR, applied by TCRdb to the multiplex PCR reads, yields one record per CDR3 protein. The sample yields several thousand distinct CDR3 sequences, nearly 45% seen once. Sequenced material: glioma tissue, nonneoplastic brain tissue, or PBMCs (not recorded which). The clonotype originates from a human donor with low-grade glioma or glioblastoma, undergoing nonglioma brain surgery, or in good health (not recorded which). The chain couples TRBV18 to TRBJ2-1; D is perhaps TRBD1 or TRBD2 (7 bases each). CDR3 sequence reads: CASSRDRQGGNERSF. The CDR3 region has the DNA TGTGCCAGCTCACGGGATCGACAGGGAGGGAATGAGCGGTCCTTC.